Following are 17 T cell receptor beta chains from one sample sequenced in a study of metastatic and nonmetastatic thyroid tumors. TCRdb re-called clones via MiXCR from the PCR reads. The table has 84,000 or so clones, 8% to 9.5% seen once; the top ten hold 8.8%. All patients were untreated before thyroid surgery. Sequencing was performed on blood. All receptors derive from a female donor with papillary thyroid cancer or a benign thyroid nodule (not recorded which). Some clones in this sample may be carry-over from other donors' samples.

V usage is TRBV5-1 and J usage is TRBJ2-2, with 7 bases fitting TRBD1. The CDR3 length is 14 residues. Germline V gives CDR1 SGHRS, CDR2 YFSETQ. J lost 5 bases, V lost 5 bases, and 6 bases had no gene match. CDR3 amino acids: CASSSGQETGELFF. CDR3 coding DNA: TGCGCCAGCAGTTCTGGACAGGAGACCGGGGAGCTGTTTTTT.

This clone occurred many times. The CDR3: CASSLRELSYEQYF. CDR3 bases: TGTGCCAGCAGCCTCCGGGAGCTCTCCTACGAGCAGTACTTC. The chain employs TRBV11-2 and TRBJ2-7; tentative D call: TRBD2 (6 bases). This CDR3 spans 14 amino acids. Germline values: CDR1 SGHAT, CDR2 FQNNGV. Trimming pared 5 bases from V and 0 bases from J, leaving 11 bases between.

Remarks on this clone: Since a much larger clone is just one base distant, this may be a read error. The chain employs TRBV28 and TRBJ2-5; weak D call: TRBD1 (6 bases). The CDR3 length is 13 residues. Germline V gene sequence: CDR1 MDHEN, CDR2 SYDVKM. The V and J ends lost 8 bases and 5 bases respectively, with 15 bases between them. CDR3 sequence reads: CASGRGGSETQYF. The CDR3 bases are TGTGCCAGCGGTCGAGGGGGTAGCGAGACCCAGTACTTC. Drawing the rest from reference TRBV28 and TRBJ2-5, the complete variable domain is DVKVTQSSRYLVKRTGEKVFLECVQDMDHENMFWYRQDPGLGLRLIYFSYDVKMKEKGDIPEGYSVSREKKERFSLILESASTNQTSMYLCASGRGGSETQYFGPGTRLLVL.

This clone has a count of ten or more. This chain links TRBV7-9 with TRBJ1-2, with 12 bases lining up with TRBD1. V was pared by 4 bases and J by 4 bases, with 4 bases of the junction left unmatched. From germline, CDR1 is SEHNR and CDR2 FQNEAQ (reference sequence). The CDR3 is made up of 15 amino acids. The CDR3 nucleotides read TGTGCCAGCAGCTCGGGACAGGGGGCCGGCTATGGCTACACCTTC. Its translation is CASSSGQGAGYGYTF.

The table lists this clone with many counts. The chain employs TRBV19 and TRBJ2-3, with D tentatively TRBD2 (7 bases). The CDR3 covers 17 residues. Germline loops: CDR1 LNHDA, CDR2 SQIVND (reference sequence). V lost 5 bases and J lost 2, with 20 bases in between. This CDR3 reads CASSPRGAGAITDTQYF. The CDR3 coding sequence is TGTGCCAGTAGTCCCCGGGGTGCGGGGGCCATCACAGATACGCAGTATTTT.

This clone was counted many times. V is TRBV3-1 and J is TRBJ2-3, with 9 bases lining up with TRBD2. Germline-derived CDR1 and CDR2 are LGHDT and YNNKEL (reference sequence). The CDR3 is 16 residues long. V lost 4 bases and J lost 4; bases outside the gene matches: 9. The CDR3 DNA reads TGTGCCAGCAGCCTGACTCGAGCGGGGGGCCCAGATACGCAGTATTTT. Translating it yields CASSLTRAGGPDTQYF.

This clone was detected many times. The chain couples TRBV29-1 to TRBJ2-7; no clear D. CDR3 length: 13 amino acids. Germline CDR1 reads SQVTM; CDR2 reads ANQGSEA. V lost 4 bases to trimming and J lost 11 bases, with 21 bases between them. CDR3 in amino acids: CSVVCKVPLLEYF. In DNA, the CDR3 is TGCAGCGTTGTGTGCAAGGTGCCCCTCCTTGAGTACTTC.

This clone was observed a handful of times. V usage is TRBV19 and J usage is TRBJ1-1; a possible D gene is TRBD1 (6 bases). The CDR3 loop spans 14 amino acids. Trimming took off 6 bases at V and 0 bases at J, with 11 bases between the two ends. Germline CDR1 LNHDA, CDR2 SQIVND (reference sequence). The CDR3 nucleotides read TGTGCCAGTAGCCACAGGGCGCTGAACACTGAAGCTTTCTTT. Its translation: CASSHRALNTEAFF.

The table lists this clone with a few counts. The CDR3 is CASSLEGTQPQHF. CDR3 DNA sequence: TGTGCCAGCAGCTTAGAGGGTACTCAGCCCCAGCATTTT. The chain has TRBV5-5 and TRBJ1-5; D ambiguous. The germline V gene encodes CDR1 SGHKS and CDR2 YYEKEE (reference sequence). The CDR3 consists of 13 residues. The V end lost 2 bases, the J end lost 6 bases, and 9 bases lay between the germline ends. The full variable domain, with the rest looked up from reference TRBV5-5 and TRBJ1-5, is DAGVTQSPTHLIKTRGQQVTLRCSPISGHKSVSWYQQVLGQGPQFIFQYYEKEERGRGNFPDRFSARQFPNYSSELNVNALLLGDSALYLCASSLEGTQPQHFGDGTRLSIL.

This clone was seen only a few times. The rearrangement links TRBV5-4 to TRBJ1-2; 9 nucleotides line up with TRBD1. CDR3 length: 15 amino acids. The germline V gene has CDR1 SGHNT and CDR2 YYREEE (reference sequence). Germline trimming cut 1 base from V and 6 bases from J; bases unmatched to any gene: 7. The DNA of the CDR3 is TGTGCCAGCAGCTTGCACAGGGGGCTGGGTGATGGCTACACCTTC. Encoded protein: CASSLHRGLGDGYTF.

This clone was seen repeatedly, ten times or more. CDR3 residues: CASRPRQNYNEQFF. CDR3 in DNA: TGTGCCAGTAGGCCGAGACAGAACTACAATGAGCAGTTCTTC. V is TRBV19 and J is TRBJ2-1; TRBD1 is a possible D gene (5 bases). V was trimmed by 6 bases and J by 3 bases, leaving 12 bases between them. Germline V CDR1 and CDR2: LNHDA, SQIVND (reference sequence). This CDR3 contains 14 residues. Full variable domain (missing parts from reference TRBV19 and TRBJ2-1): DGGITQSPKYLFRKEGQNVTLSCEQNLNHDAMYWYRQDPGQGLRLIYYSQIVNDFQKGDIAEGYSVSREKKESFPLTVTSAQKNPTAFYLCASRPRQNYNEQFFGPGTRLTVL.

This clone was recorded at least ten times. The rearrangement links TRBV5-1 to TRBJ2-1; D perhaps matches TRBD1 (6 bases). The CDR3 is made up of 15 amino acids. CDR1 and CDR2 from the germline V gene are SGHRS and YFSETQ. V dropped 3 bases and J dropped 2 bases, with 12 bases sitting between them. The CDR3 spells CASSSRQVTYNEQFF. CDR3 sequence (DNA): TGCGCCAGCAGCTCGCGACAGGTGACCTACAATGAGCAGTTCTTC.

This clone was detected many times. The CDR3 reads CSARESVGNTEAFF. The CDR3, as DNA: TGCAGTGCTAGAGAGTCGGTGGGAAACACTGAAGCTTTCTTT. This sequence joins TRBV20-1 and TRBJ1-1; no clear D gene. Trimming left V 0 bases short and J 2 bases short, with 10 bases between. This CDR3 is built from 14 residues. Germline V gene data show CDR1 as DFQATT and CDR2 as SNEGSKA (reference sequence).

At least ten counts were recorded for this clone. This CDR3 is CASSWSLANNEQFF. CDR3 DNA: TGTGCCAGCAGCTGGTCATTGGCGAACAATGAGCAGTTCTTC. The chain combines TRBV7-3 with TRBJ2-1; D is ambiguous. V shed 4 bases and J shed 5 bases, with 12 bases lying between them. The CDR3 is made up of 14 amino acids. Germline CDR1 reads SGHTA; CDR2 reads FQGTGA. Full variable domain (remainder filled in from reference TRBV7-3 and TRBJ2-1): GAGVSQTPSNKVTEKGKYVELRCDPISGHTALYWYRQSLGQGPEFLIYFQGTGAADDSGLPNDRFFAVRPEGSVSTLKIQRTERGDSAVYLCASSWSLANNEQFFGPGTRLTVL.

Notes on this clone: A much more abundant neighbour one base away suggests this may be a read error. The J gene is TRBJ2-7, the V gene TRBV18; 8 bases map to TRBD2. Germline-derived CDR1 and CDR2 are KGHSH and LQKENI. Losses at the gene ends were 6 bases for V and 3 bases for J; bases not matched to a gene: 13. The CDR3 is 16 amino acids. For the CDR3, the DNA is TGTGCCAGCTCCCCTACCCACGGGGGGGGGATCTACGAGCAGTACTTC. It codes for CASSPTHGGGIYEQYF. The variable domain in full, completed from reference TRBV18 and TRBJ2-7, reads NAGVMQNPRHLVRRRGQEARLRCSPMKGHSHVYWYRQLPEEGLKFMVYLQKENIIDESGMPKERFSAEFPKEGPSILRIQQVVRGDSAAYFCASSPTHGGGIYEQYFGPGTRLTVT.

This clone was detected a few times. The chain joins TRBV5-1 to TRBJ1-1, with a weak D call TRBD1 (5 bases). There are 14 residues in the CDR3. Germline V gene lookup returns CDR1 SGHRS and CDR2 YFSETQ. The V end lost 0 bases, the J end lost 4 bases, and 10 bases lay between the germline ends. The CDR3 DNA reads TGCGCCAGCAGCTTGGATGGGGGTTTCACTGAAGCTTTCTTT. This gives the protein CASSLDGGFTEAFF.

This clone was detected many times. The sample contains more than one DNA sequence encoding this CDR3. This chain uses TRBV20-1 with TRBJ2-5, with TRBD2 as a possible D gene (5 bases). CDR3 length: 12 amino acids. Germline CDR1 DFQATT, CDR2 SNEGSKA (reference sequence). V lost 0 bases and J 5 bases, leaving 7 bases between the germline ends. CDR3 nucleotides: TGCAGTGCTAGAGATCCGGGGGAGACCCAGTACTTC. It specifies CSARDPGETQYF.